Listed below are T cell receptor beta chains from one sample, sequenced in a study of molecular identifiers for immune sequencing clone quantification. TCRdb redid the calling of the PCR reads with MiXCR, one entry per CDR3 protein. The repertoire holds over 600,000 distinct CDR3 sequences, with around 20% as singletons. Source material: naive CD8+ T cells from blood, with Jurkat cell RNA spiked in. Source of these receptors: a human donor in good health. Some libraries in this study had Jurkat cell RNA spiked in. Each CDR3 is given with its conserved first and last residue. D genes are given only for firm matches. Rows may omit the clone size; those that give it use once, few, many or a size class.

abundance,v_gene,d_gene,j_gene,CDR3aa,CDR3nt
many,TRBV19,TRBD1,TRBJ1-5,CASSIDTIQGAQPQHF,TGTGCCAGTAGTATAGATACTATACAGGGGGCTCAGCCCCAGCATTTT
many,TRBV28,-,TRBJ1-2,CASSLTYGYTF,TGTGCCAGCAGTTTAACCTATGGCTACACCTTC
many,TRBV20-1,TRBD1,TRBJ2-7,CSASSGTGSYEQYF,TGCAGTGCTAGCTCCGGGACAGGGTCCTACGAGCAGTACTTC
many,TRBV27,-,TRBJ2-6,CASSLEDRRVFSGANVLTF,TGTGCCAGCAGTCTAGAAGACAGGAGGGTTTTCTCTGGGGCCAACGTCCTGACTTTC
-,TRBV11-2,-,TRBJ2-1,CASSLVRLGARGEQFF,TGTGCCAGCAGCTTAGTCCGCTTGGGGGCCCGGGGGGAGCAGTTCTTC
-,TRBV28,TRBD2,TRBJ2-1,CASSSSGSGYEQFF,TGTGCCAGCAGTTCCAGCGGGAGTGGGTATGAGCAGTTCTTC
once,TRBV29-1,TRBD2,TRBJ2-7,CSVEAHLAGTSHEQYF,TGCAGCGTTGAAGCTCATCTAGCGGGTACCTCCCACGAGCAGTACTTC
many,TRBV7-9,-,TRBJ1-3,CASSLGVSGPPGNTIYF,TGTGCCAGCAGCTTAGGAGTCTCAGGCCCTCCTGGAAACACCATATATTTT
few,TRBV5-1,-,TRBJ2-3,CASSYQSGTSTDTQYF,TGCGCCAGCAGCTACCAGTCGGGGACTAGCACAGATACGCAGTATTTT
many,TRBV7-9,TRBD2,TRBJ2-7,CASSPKRDGEQYF,TGTGCCAGCAGCCCCAAGCGGGATGGCGAGCAGTACTTC
many,TRBV20-1,-,TRBJ2-7,CSANPSDRYYEQYF,TGCAGTGCTAACCCCTCGGACAGATACTACGAGCAGTACTTC
-,TRBV19,-,TRBJ1-6,CASRHSGNSPLHF,TGTGCCAGTAGACACAGCGGAAATTCACCCCTCCACTTT
few,TRBV2,TRBD2,TRBJ2-7,CASSDFSGGAYEQYF,TGTGCCAGCAGTGATTTTAGCGGGGGGGCCTACGAGCAGTACTTC
many,TRBV7-9,-,TRBJ1-5,CASSLGTSVPYSNQPQHF,TGTGCCAGCAGCCTAGGCACGAGCGTACCCTATAGCAATCAGCCCCAGCATTTT
many,TRBV13,TRBD1,TRBJ1-5,CASSNRGQPQHF,TGTGCCAGCAGCAACAGGGGTCAGCCCCAGCATTTT
few,TRBV20-1,-,TRBJ2-1,CSARGGQGGFTSYNEQFF,TGCAGTGCTAGAGGAGGGCAGGGGGGATTTACTTCCTACAATGAGCAGTTCTTC
many,TRBV20-1,TRBD2,TRBJ2-3,CSARDGGVGADTQYF,TGCAGTGCTAGGGACGGGGGGGTAGGGGCAGATACGCAGTATTTT
few,TRBV4-1,TRBD2,TRBJ2-7,CASSQGPGGRIAYEQYF,TGCGCCAGCAGCCAAGGACCAGGCGGGAGAATCGCCTACGAGCAGTACTTC
many,TRBV24-1,-,TRBJ2-2,CATSDWANTGELFF,TGTGCCACCAGTGATTGGGCGAACACCGGGGAGCTGTTTTTT
few,TRBV21-1,-,TRBJ1-2,CASSNRDGFF,TGTGCCAGCAGCAATCGGGACGGATTCTTC
many,TRBV12-3/TRBV12-4,-,TRBJ1-5,CASQRDSTPQHF,TGTGCCAGCCAACGGGATAGTACGCCCCAGCATTTT
many,TRBV15,-,TRBJ2-5,CATSRVGQQETQYF,TGTGCCACCAGCAGAGTTGGACAGCAAGAGACCCAGTACTTC
few,TRBV5-6,TRBD1,TRBJ1-4,CASSLGQGWSNEKLFF,TGTGCCAGCAGCTTGGGACAGGGTTGGAGTAATGAAAAACTGTTTTTT
many,TRBV3-1,-,TRBJ1-6,CASSQVAYGSSPLHF,TGTGCCAGCAGCCAAGTGGCTTACGGATCTTCACCCCTCCACTTT
few,TRBV9,-,TRBJ2-1,CASSPEENEQFF,TGTGCCAGCAGCCCCGAGGAGAATGAGCAGTTCTTC
many,TRBV19,-,TRBJ2-7,CASSQVSSEQYF,TGCGCCAGCAGCCAAGTGAGTTCCGAGCAGTACTTC
many,TRBV7-9,-,TRBJ1-1,CASSLAGAGLNTEAFF,TGTGCCAGCAGCTTAGCGGGGGCAGGGTTGAACACTGAAGCTTTCTTT
many,TRBV6-1,-,TRBJ1-1,CASKGWYTEAFF,TGTGCCAGCAAGGGGTGGTACACTGAAGCTTTCTTT
-,TRBV20-1,TRBD2,TRBJ2-3,CSARDPGLGWADTQYF,TGCAGTGCTAGAGATCCGGGACTAGGTTGGGCAGATACGCAGTATTTT
many,TRBV3-1,-,TRBJ2-3,CASSQGGGPVTDTQYF,TGTGCCAGCAGCCAAGGGGGCGGGCCCGTCACAGATACGCAGTATTTT
many,TRBV5-4,TRBD1,TRBJ1-4,CASSQKITGEEEKLFF,TGTGCCAGCAGCCAAAAAATTACAGGGGAGGAGGAAAAACTGTTTTTT
many,TRBV9,TRBD2,TRBJ2-7,CASSSGTSGYGREQYF,TGTGCCAGCAGCTCGGGGACTAGCGGTTACGGACGGGAGCAGTACTTC
many,TRBV20-1,TRBD1,TRBJ2-2,CSARDEMGQGLAGELFF,TGCAGTGCTAGAGATGAAATGGGACAGGGATTGGCCGGGGAGCTGTTTTTT
few,TRBV15,-,TRBJ2-2,CATTGVPYTGELFF,TGTGCCACCACGGGAGTCCCCTATACCGGGGAGCTGTTTTTT
many,TRBV12-3/TRBV12-4,-,TRBJ2-7,CASSFSSGVLKYEQYF,TGTGCCAGCAGTTTTTCTTCAGGGGTCCTCAAGTACGAGCAGTACTTC
many,TRBV6-6,TRBD1,TRBJ1-1,CASSPPDRGDTEAFF,TGTGCCAGCAGTCCCCCTGACAGGGGGGATACTGAAGCTTTCTTT
many,TRBV20-1,TRBD2,TRBJ2-5,CSARDNGGVLETQYF,TGCAGTGCTAGAGATAACGGGGGGGTACTAGAGACCCAGTACTTC
many,TRBV4-1,-,TRBJ1-5,CASSQEQGQLNQPQHF,TGCGCCAGCAGCCAAGAACAGGGACAATTGAATCAGCCCCAGCATTTT
many,TRBV19,TRBD1,TRBJ2-2,CASSNRDRPTGELFF,TGTGCCAGTAGTAACCGGGACAGACCCACCGGGGAGCTGTTTTTT